This T cell receptor (beta chain) appears in the sequencing data of a study of blood T cell repertoires in COVID-19. How the authors handled the data: Scientists estimated how many nucleated cells there were by amplifying reference gene primers. Clones were read by immunoSEQ multiplex PCR, and TCRdb kept only the in-frame ones, dropping some. The D gene and trimming were derived from the DNA, and the V and J assignments and clone size from that table. The sample includes over 150,000 clones, roughly 88% of them seen just once. V shed 6 bases and J shed 0 bases, with 15 bases lying between them. Germline V lookup: CDR1 SGHVS, CDR2 FQNEAQ. The CDR3 is 17 residues long. Seattle patients were enrolled during active infection and followed longitudinally.

V and J are TRBV7-8 and TRBJ2-6; D is uncertain. This receptor was identified in a middle-aged man with COVID-19, enrolled during active disease. The sample taken for sequencing was peripheral blood. CDR3 DNA: TGTGCCAGCAGACTACGGTGGTTGGGCTCTGGGGCCAACGTCCTGACTTTC. Translation: CASRLRWLGSGANVLTF.